In its sample, the clone carrying this T cell receptor (beta chain) was seen a few times. No antigen is known for it. The protocol was immunoSEQ multiplex PCR, while the TCRdb copy is restricted to in-frame clones and leaves out a portion. Among around 86,000 clones listed, about nine tenths were seen once. The data originate from a study of OX40 agonist ivuxolimab in advanced cancers. V lost 0 bases, J lost 0 bases, and 4 bases stayed unmatched. The CDR3 has 18 amino acids. CDR1 and CDR2 (germline): SGHRS, YFSETQ. Study-level results: Still undetermined is the antigen specificity of the expanded peripheral T cells. At doses 0.1 to 3.0 mg/kg, CD4+ and CD8+ clones expanded.

V is TRBV5-1 and J is TRBJ2-2; 11 positions match TRBD2. The sequenced sample was CD4+ or CD8+ T cells sorted from blood, obtained in a trial of the OX40 agonist ivuxolimab. This clonotype originated in an adult with an advanced solid tumor such as melanoma, head and neck, liver or kidney cancer. The CDR3 protein is CASSLAIAGGPNTGELFF. The CDR3 bases are TGCGCCAGCAGCTTGGCGATAGCGGGAGGGCCGAACACCGGGGAGCTGTTTTTT.